The 9 T cell receptor beta chains below were found in one sample sequenced in a study of blood T cell repertoires in COVID-19. Profiling relied on immunoSEQ multiplex PCR, and the TCRdb table lists in-frame clones only, not all of them. In the table there are approximately 250,000 clones, around nine tenths of which are singletons. Source material: PBMCs or T cells enriched from blood (not recorded which). The receptors stem from a woman aged 55 to 70 in a cohort exposed to, infected with or recovered from COVID-19 (not recorded which).

J is TRBJ2-1 and V is TRBV6-2 or TRBV6-3, with TRBD1 matching 9 bases. V dropped 5 bases and J dropped 7; count of bases not matched to a gene: 6. The CDR3 runs to 14 residues. Germline CDR1 is MNHEY and CDR2 is SVGEGT. CDR3 in DNA: TGTGCCAGCAGTGGGCGACAGGGGGGGAATGAGCAGTTCTTC. It encodes CASSGRQGGNEQFF.

The rearrangement uses TRBV19 and TRBJ2-7, with a tentative D call TRBD2 (5 bases). With 5 bases removed from V and 0 bases from J, the gap between germline ends came to 11 bases. The CDR3 is made up of 14 amino acids. Germline V CDR1 and CDR2: LNHDA, SQIVND (reference sequence). The DNA for the CDR3 is TGTGCCAGTAGTGTTAGCGCGAGCTCCTACGAGCAGTACTTC. This codes for CASSVSASSYEQYF. Using reference TRBV19 and TRBJ2-7 for the parts outside the CDR3, the full variable domain is DGGITQSPKYLFRKEGQNVTLSCEQNLNHDAMYWYRQDPGQGLRLIYYSQIVNDFQKGDIAEGYSVSREKKESFPLTVTSAQKNPTAFYLCASSVSASSYEQYFGPGTRLTVT.

The chain links TRBV7-2 to TRBJ1-2; a possible D gene is TRBD1 (6 bases). Germline CDR1 and CDR2: SGHTA and FQGNSA. V was cut by 4 bases and J by 5 bases, with 11 bases left in between. This CDR3 is 13 amino acids long. In DNA, the CDR3 is TGTGCCAGCAGCTCCATGGGGGCGTATGGCTACACCTTC. It encodes CASSSMGAYGYTF.

The chain uses TRBV7-9 and TRBJ1-5, with 8 positions matching TRBD1. V was pared by 7 bases and J by 2 bases, with 4 bases of the junction left unmatched. CDR1 and CDR2 (germline): SEHNR, FQNEAQ (reference sequence). The CDR3 covers 14 residues. CDR3 residues: CASTQGAGNQPQHF. CDR3 bases: TGTGCCAGCACCCAGGGGGCGGGCAATCAGCCCCAGCATTTT.

The chain joins TRBV27 to TRBJ1-4, with a weak D call TRBD1 (5 bases). The V and J ends lost 6 bases and 4 bases respectively, with 9 bases between them. Looked up from germline, CDR1 is MNHEY and CDR2 is SMNVEV (reference sequence). The CDR3 is 13 residues long. CDR3 residues: CASRGLGNEKLFF. The CDR3 region has the DNA TGTGCCAGCAGGGGGCTGGGTAATGAAAAACTGTTTTTT.

The chain joins TRBV7-9 to TRBJ2-2; 11 bases are shared with TRBD2. The CDR3 has 16 residues. Germline V gives CDR1 SEHNR, CDR2 FQNEAQ (reference sequence). With 5 bases clipped from V and 7 bases from J, the junction kept 9 bases outside the gene matches. CDR3 in DNA: TGTGCCAGCAGCAGAACTAGCGGGAGACTAGGCGGGGAGCTGTTTTTT. It codes for CASSRTSGRLGGELFF. The full variable domain, its missing parts supplied by reference TRBV7-9 and TRBJ2-2, is DTGVSQNPRHKITKRGQNVTFRCDPISEHNRLYWYRQTLGQGPEFLTYFQNEAQLEKSRLLSDRFSAERPKGSFSTLEIQRTEQGDSAMYLCASSRTSGRLGGELFFGEGSRLTVL.

The chain recombines TRBV29-1 with TRBJ1-1; no firm D call. The V and J ends lost 3 bases and 3 bases respectively, with 11 bases between them. Germline V CDR1 and CDR2: SQVTM, ANQGSEA. The CDR3 is 13 amino acids. CDR3 in DNA: TGCAGCGTTGATTCGGGGTTTGACACTGAAGCTTTCTTT. Encoded protein: CSVDSGFDTEAFF.

The chain has TRBV27 and TRBJ2-7; 12 bases line up with TRBD1. CDR3 length equals 16 residues. CDR1 and CDR2 from the germline V gene are MNHEY and SMNVEV (reference sequence). J was trimmed by 6 bases and V by 4 bases; bases with no gene match: 10. Written as DNA, the CDR3 is TGTGCCAGCAGTTCGCCCCGGGACAGGGGGCGGGCCGAGCAGTACTTC. Its protein is CASSSPRDRGRAEQYF.

CDR3 DNA sequence: TGTGCCAGCAGCTTGGTCCAGGGGAAGACCGGGGAGCTGTTTTTT. Its protein is CASSLVQGKTGELFF. The V gene is TRBV5-4, the J gene TRBJ2-2, with a tentative D call TRBD1 (6 bases). Germline CDR1 and CDR2: SGHNT and YYREEE (reference sequence). This CDR3 spans 15 amino acids. The ends were cut back, 0 bases at V and 5 bases at J, with 11 bases in the middle.